This passage covers 28 T cell receptor beta chains from one sample sequenced in a study of technical replicates of blood from a few donors. Measured with immunoSEQ multiplex PCR; TCRdb has only the in-frame clones, and not every one. The sample lists approximately 79,000 clones, roughly 93% occurring once. What was sequenced was T cells isolated from PBMCs. Receptors were obtained from a human donor in good health.

This chain uses TRBV6-5 with TRBJ1-1; no definite D call. The V gene lost 7 bases and the J gene lost 5 bases, with 17 bases spanning the gap. CDR3 size: 14 residues. Germline values: CDR1 MNHEY, CDR2 SVGAGI. The CDR3 protein is CASTPPGVGTEAFF. In DNA, the CDR3 is TGTGCCAGCACCCCACCCGGGGTAGGAACTGAAGCTTTCTTT.

The chain is built from TRBV4-2 and TRBJ2-1; TRBD1 matches at 7 bases. Germline V gene data show CDR1 as LGHNA and CDR2 as YNFKEQ. Germline trimming cut 4 bases from V and 5 bases from J; bases unmatched to any gene: 5. The CDR3 has 14 residues. The CDR3 sequence: CASSRRDRNNEQFF. The CDR3 DNA reads as TGTGCCAGCAGCCGACGGGACAGAAACAATGAGCAGTTCTTC.

The chain links TRBV20-1 to TRBJ1-1; D not resolved. V lost 1 base, J lost 6 bases, and 6 bases lay in between. From germline, CDR1 is DFQATT and CDR2 SNEGSKA (reference sequence). There are 11 residues in the CDR3. For the CDR3, the DNA is TGCAGTGCTAGAGGTTTCGCTGAAGCTTTCTTT. Translation gives CSARGFAEAFF.

This chain connects TRBV18 to TRBJ2-7, with TRBD1 matching 7 bases. This CDR3 comprises 12 residues. The junction had 4 bases not matched to a gene; V was cut back by 5 bases and J by 6 bases. CDR1 and CDR2 from the germline V gene are KGHSH and LQKENI. The CDR3 DNA follows: TGTGCCAGCTCATTCGACAGGGCCGAGCAGTACTTC. Translation: CASSFDRAEQYF.

This rearrangement joins TRBV6-5 to TRBJ2-1; D perhaps matches TRBD1 (6 bases). V was cut by 0 bases and J by 2 bases, with 11 bases left in between. Per germline, CDR1 MNHEY and CDR2 SVGAGI. The CDR3 spans 16 residues. In DNA, the CDR3 is TGTGCCAGCAGTTACTCGAGGGGGAATACCTACAATGAGCAGTTCTTC. This translates into CASSYSRGNTYNEQFF.

CDR3 sequence reads: CASSLTGQGYEKLFF. The DNA of the CDR3 is TGTGCCAGCAGTTTAACGGGACAGGGATACGAAAAACTGTTTTTT. The rearrangement uses TRBV28 and TRBJ1-4, with 9 bases fitting TRBD1. The trim removed 2 bases at V and 8 bases at J, leaving 6 bases unmatched. Germline assignment: CDR1 MDHEN and CDR2 SYDVKM. The CDR3 length is 15 residues.

The rearrangement uses TRBV2 and TRBJ2-7; 13 bases align to TRBD2. The CDR3 totals 16 residues. Germline V gives CDR1 SNHLY, CDR2 FYNNEI. Trimming removed 4 bases from V and 2 bases from J; junction bases left unmatched: 5. The CDR3 DNA reads TGTGCCAGCAGTGGGCGAGGGACTAGCGGGACCTACGAGCAGTACTTC. Translated: CASSGRGTSGTYEQYF.

The V gene is TRBV5-1, the J gene TRBJ2-2, with D possibly being TRBD1 (5 bases). Germline loops: CDR1 SGHRS, CDR2 YFSETQ. The CDR3 is made up of 14 amino acids. Trimming pared 2 bases from V and 2 bases from J, leaving 7 bases between. Here the CDR3 DNA reads TGCGCCAGCAGCTTACAGGCTAACACCGGGGAGCTGTTTTTT. Its translation is CASSLQANTGELFF.

The chain has TRBV11-3 and TRBJ2-3, with TRBD1 matching over 8 bases. Germline CDR1 SGHNT, CDR2 YENEEA. The CDR3 totals 14 residues. Losses at the gene ends were 8 bases for V and 0 bases for J; bases not matched to a gene: 4. The chain's CDR3 is CASRTGQSTDTQYF. The CDR3 region has the DNA TGTGCCAGCCGGACAGGGCAGAGCACAGATACGCAGTATTTT. The variable domain in full, completed from reference TRBV11-3 and TRBJ2-3, reads EAGVVQSPRYKIIEKKQPVAFWCNPISGHNTLYWYLQNLGQGPELLIRYENEEAVDDSQLPKDRFSAERLKGVDSTLKIQPAELGDSAVYLCASRTGQSTDTQYFGPGTRLTVL.

This sequence joins TRBV5-6 and TRBJ2-7; TRBD1 agrees at 8 bases. Trimming removed 7 bases from V and 2 bases from J; junction bases left unmatched: 8. Germline CDR1 reads SGHDT; CDR2 reads YYEEEE. The CDR3 covers 14 residues. The CDR3 spells CASSQTGATYEQYF. CDR3 DNA sequence: TGTGCCAGCTCCCAGACAGGGGCCACCTACGAGCAGTACTTC.

V usage is TRBV28 and J usage is TRBJ2-2; 8 bases match TRBD1. The CDR3 has 15 residues. Germline-derived CDR1 and CDR2 are MDHEN and SYDVKM. V lost 6 bases and J lost 1; bases outside the gene matches: 4. The CDR3 here is CASRPGTGNTGELFF. CDR3 DNA: TGTGCCAGCAGACCCGGGACAGGGAACACCGGGGAGCTGTTTTTT. The variable domain in full, completed from reference TRBV28 and TRBJ2-2, reads DVKVTQSSRYLVKRTGEKVFLECVQDMDHENMFWYRQDPGLGLRLIYFSYDVKMKEKGDIPEGYSVSREKKERFSLILESASTNQTSMYLCASRPGTGNTGELFFGEGSRLTVL.

V gene TRBV28 combines with J gene TRBJ1-1; D is ambiguous. Germline lookup yields CDR1 MDHEN and CDR2 SYDVKM. The CDR3 extends over 14 amino acids. Trimming left V 3 bases short and J 0 bases short, with 8 bases between. The DNA for the CDR3 is TGTGCCAGCAGTTTGGCATCGCTGAACACTGAAGCTTTCTTT. This translates into CASSLASLNTEAFF.

The chain is built from TRBV19 and TRBJ1-1, with D maybe TRBD1 (5 bases). V was trimmed by 6 bases and J by 5 bases, leaving 13 bases between them. CDR1 LNHDA and CDR2 SQIVND come from the germline V gene (reference sequence). The CDR3 loop spans 13 amino acids. CDR3 DNA: TGTGCCAGTAGGGTAAGGGGATGGACTGAAGCTTTCTTT. Protein sequence: CASRVRGWTEAFF.

V is TRBV7-7 and J is TRBJ2-5; 7 bases fit TRBD1. Germline V CDR1 and CDR2: SSHAT, FNYEAQ (reference sequence). Trimming cost V 5 bases and J 2 bases; bases outside gene matches: 11. This CDR3 contains 16 residues. The CDR3 DNA follows: TGTGCCAGCAGCCCCCTCGGGACAGCATTACAAGAGACCCAGTACTTC. This sequence encodes CASSPLGTALQETQYF. Full variable domain (outside the CDR3, taken from reference TRBV7-7 and TRBJ2-5): GAGVSQSPRYKVTKRGQDVTLRCDPISSHATLYWYQQALGQGPEFLTYFNYEAQPDKSGLPSDRFSAERPEGSISTLTIQRTEQRDSAMYRCASSPLGTALQETQYFGPGTRLLVL.

The chain couples TRBV19 to TRBJ2-2, with 8 bases lining up with TRBD1. The junction had 7 bases not matched to a gene; V was cut back by 5 bases and J by 5 bases. The CDR3 has 15 amino acids. Germline assignment: CDR1 LNHDA and CDR2 SQIVND (reference sequence). The DNA for the CDR3 is TGTGCCAGTAGTTTTGGGACAGGAGGAACCGGGGAGCTGTTTTTT. Amino acids: CASSFGTGGTGELFF.

The gene calls are TRBV11-2 and TRBJ1-1, with a weak D call TRBD1 (6 bases). The CDR3 loop spans 15 amino acids. CDR1 and CDR2 (germline): SGHAT, FQNNGV. Between the trimmed V and J ends, which lost 4 bases and 4 bases, there was a span of 16 bases. CDR3 nucleotide sequence: TGTGCCAGCAGCTCTCTACAGGGTGGGAGCACTGAAGCTTTCTTT. This sequence encodes CASSSLQGGSTEAFF. The full variable domain, in which reference TRBV11-2 and TRBJ1-1 provide the parts outside the CDR3, is EAGVAQSPRYKIIEKRQSVAFWCNPISGHATLYWYQQILGQGPKLLIQFQNNGVVDDSQLPKDRFSAERLKGVDSTLKIQPAKLEDSAVYLCASSSLQGGSTEAFFGQGTRLTVV.

The chain combines TRBV6-6 with TRBJ1-1, with 7 nucleotides matching TRBD1. This CDR3 has 13 residues. In germline, CDR1 is MNHNY, CDR2 SVGAGI (reference sequence). Losses at the gene ends were 9 bases for V and 1 base for J; bases not matched to a gene: 5. CDR3 loop: CASHGTENTEAFF. As DNA, the CDR3 is TGTGCCAGTCACGGGACAGAGAACACTGAAGCTTTCTTT.

In regard to this clone: One junction end does not reproduce the germline sequence, and a read error may be involved. The chain has TRBV2 and TRBJ1-2; 7 nucleotides align to TRBD1. The CDR3 covers 14 residues. Germline CDR1 reads SNHLY; CDR2 reads FYNNEI. CDR3 amino acids: CASREDRAVYGYTF. The CDR3 nucleotides read TGTGCCAGCAGGGAAGACAGGGCTGTCTATGGCTACACCTTC.

The V gene is TRBV9, the J gene TRBJ2-2; no clear D gene. In germline, CDR1 is SGDLS, CDR2 YYNGEE. Trimming left V 0 bases short and J 3 bases short, with 9 bases between. The CDR3 has 15 residues. The CDR3 loop reads CASSVEVYHTGELFF. CDR3 bases: TGTGCCAGCAGCGTAGAAGTCTATCACACCGGGGAGCTGTTTTTT.

With respect to this clone: This specimen includes other DNA sequences encoding the same CDR3. The chain uses TRBV5-4 and TRBJ2-7; D unresolved. CDR1 is SGHNT, CDR2 YYREEE, per germline (reference sequence). The CDR3 is 12 amino acids. V gave up 1 base and J gave up 4 bases, with 6 bases separating them. Here the CDR3 DNA reads TGTGCCAGCAGCTTGCTAGGTTACGAGCAGTACTTC. This translates into CASSLLGYEQYF.

This clone showed up just once. The J gene is TRBJ2-5, the V gene TRBV4-1, with 10 bases identical to TRBD2. The CDR3 runs to 17 residues. Trimming took 1 base from V and 3 from J; bases not matched to a gene: 8. Germline-derived CDR1 and CDR2 are MGHRA and YSYEKL. The CDR3 protein is CASSQGPSGSSEETQYF. CDR3 nucleotides: TGCGCCAGCAGCCAAGGCCCTAGCGGGAGTTCGGAAGAGACCCAGTACTTC.

The chain has TRBV28 and TRBJ2-5, with a tentative D call TRBD2 (6 bases). The germline V and J ends were trimmed by 3 bases and 5 bases, with 19 bases remaining between them. In germline, CDR1 is MDHEN, CDR2 SYDVKM. The CDR3 has 16 amino acids. CDR3 bases: TGTGCCAGCAGTTTCCCGGTGGGAGGCCGTGATGAGACCCAGTACTTC. This gives the protein CASSFPVGGRDETQYF. The full variable domain, in which reference TRBV28 and TRBJ2-5 provide the parts outside the CDR3, is DVKVTQSSRYLVKRTGEKVFLECVQDMDHENMFWYRQDPGLGLRLIYFSYDVKMKEKGDIPEGYSVSREKKERFSLILESASTNQTSMYLCASSFPVGGRDETQYFGPGTRLLVL.

The chain links TRBV6-1 to TRBJ2-7; D is perhaps TRBD1 (6 bases). V gave up 6 bases and J gave up 4 bases, with 19 bases separating them. The germline V gene encodes CDR1 MNHNS and CDR2 SASEGT. CDR3 length equals 15 residues. CDR3 sequence: CASSVGTPVVYEQYF. The CDR3 nucleotides read TGTGCCAGCAGCGTTGGGACACCAGTCGTATACGAGCAGTACTTC.

The chain is built from TRBV5-6 and TRBJ1-1, with D maybe TRBD1 (5 bases). Trimming left V 4 bases short and J 2 bases short, with 9 bases between. The CDR3 runs to 13 residues. Germline CDR1 SGHDT, CDR2 YYEEEE. For the CDR3, the DNA is TGTGCCAGCAGCATAGGGGTAAACACTGAAGCTTTCTTT. This sequence encodes CASSIGVNTEAFF.

The CDR3 is CASSQNHWVEDEKLFF. For the CDR3, the DNA is TGTGCCAGCAGCCAGAACCACTGGGTAGAGGATGAAAAACTGTTTTTT. The chain combines TRBV7-9 with TRBJ1-4; D unresolved. This CDR3 comprises 16 residues. Looked up from germline, CDR1 is SEHNR and CDR2 is FQNEAQ (reference sequence). The ends were cut back, 5 bases at V and 6 bases at J, with 19 bases in the middle.

The chain carries TRBV7-2 and TRBJ2-3; possibly TRBD2 for D (6 bases). Germline V gene sequence: CDR1 SGHTA, CDR2 FQGNSA. The CDR3 runs to 16 residues. V was cut by 1 base and J by 1 base, with 12 bases left in between. CDR3 loop: CASSLDGGMGTDTQYF. CDR3 sequence (DNA): TGTGCCAGCAGCTTAGACGGCGGGATGGGCACAGATACGCAGTATTTT.

The V and J genes are TRBV30 and TRBJ2-1; 8 nucleotides line up with TRBD2. This CDR3 is built from 13 residues. The V and J ends lost 0 bases and 7 bases, in that order; junction bases with no gene match: 2. Germline CDR1 is GTSNPN and CDR2 is SVGIG (reference sequence). CDR3 in DNA: TGTGCCTGGAGTGTTTTAGCGGGGAATGAGCAGTTCTTC. It encodes CAWSVLAGNEQFF.

This chain uses TRBV4-1 with TRBJ2-6; 11 nucleotides agree with TRBD1. Germline V lookup: CDR1 MGHRA, CDR2 YSYEKL. Trimming cost V 3 bases and J 3 bases; bases outside gene matches: 7. CDR3 size: 18 residues. CDR3 loop: CASSQRGTGGDGANVLTF. The CDR3, as DNA: TGCGCCAGCAGCCAGAGAGGGACAGGGGGAGATGGGGCCAACGTCCTGACTTTC.